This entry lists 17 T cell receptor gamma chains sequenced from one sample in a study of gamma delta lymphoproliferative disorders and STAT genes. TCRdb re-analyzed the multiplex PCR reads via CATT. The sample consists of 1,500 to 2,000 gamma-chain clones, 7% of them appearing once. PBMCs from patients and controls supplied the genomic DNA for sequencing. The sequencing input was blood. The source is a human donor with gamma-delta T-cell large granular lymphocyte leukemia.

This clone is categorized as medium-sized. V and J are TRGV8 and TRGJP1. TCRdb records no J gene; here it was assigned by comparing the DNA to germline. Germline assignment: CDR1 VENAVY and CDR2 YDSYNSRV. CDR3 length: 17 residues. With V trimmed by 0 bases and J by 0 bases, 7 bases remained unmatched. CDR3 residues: CATWDRPEDTTGWFKIF. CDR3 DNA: TGTGCCACCTGGGATAGGCCCGAGGATACCACTGGTTGGTTCAAGATATTT.

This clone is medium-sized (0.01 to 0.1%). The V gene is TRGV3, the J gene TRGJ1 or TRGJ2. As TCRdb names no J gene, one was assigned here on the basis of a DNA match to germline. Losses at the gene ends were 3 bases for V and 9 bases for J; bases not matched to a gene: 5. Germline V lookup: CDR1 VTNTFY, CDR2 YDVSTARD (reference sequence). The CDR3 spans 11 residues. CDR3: CATWDFCKKLF. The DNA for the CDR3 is TGTGCCACCTGGGACTTCTGTAAGAAACTCTTT.

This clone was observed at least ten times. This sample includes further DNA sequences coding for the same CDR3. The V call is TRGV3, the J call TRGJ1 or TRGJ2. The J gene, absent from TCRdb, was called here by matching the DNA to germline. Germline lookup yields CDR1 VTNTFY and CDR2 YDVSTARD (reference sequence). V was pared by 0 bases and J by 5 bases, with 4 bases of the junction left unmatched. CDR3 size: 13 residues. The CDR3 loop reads CATWDRRNYKKLF. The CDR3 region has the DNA TGTGCCACCTGGGACAGGCGAAATTATAAGAAACTCTTT.

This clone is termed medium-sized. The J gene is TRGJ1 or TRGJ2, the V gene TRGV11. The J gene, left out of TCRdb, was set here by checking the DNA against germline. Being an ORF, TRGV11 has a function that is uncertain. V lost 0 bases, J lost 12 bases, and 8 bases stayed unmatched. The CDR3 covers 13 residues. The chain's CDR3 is CACWIRHVRGKLF. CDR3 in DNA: TGTGCCTGCTGGATTAGGCACGTCCGAGGGAAACTCTTT.

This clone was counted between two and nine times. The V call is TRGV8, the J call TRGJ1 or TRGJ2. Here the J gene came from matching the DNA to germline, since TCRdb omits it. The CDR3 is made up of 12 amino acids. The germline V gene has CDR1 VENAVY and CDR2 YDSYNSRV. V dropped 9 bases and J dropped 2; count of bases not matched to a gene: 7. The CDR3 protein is CATPSYYYKKLF. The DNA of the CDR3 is TGTGCCACCCCGTCCTATTATTATAAGAAACTCTTT.

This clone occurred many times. The CDR3, as DNA: TGTGCCTTGTGGGAGAATCATAAGAAACTCTTT. It specifies CALWENHKKLF. J is TRGJ1 or TRGJ2 and V is TRGV9. TCRdb lists no J gene, so it was determined here by aligning the DNA to germline. Germline loops: CDR1 GITISATS, CDR2 ISYDGTV (reference sequence). This CDR3 comprises 11 residues. V dropped 3 bases and J dropped 8; count of bases not matched to a gene: 4.

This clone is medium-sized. CDR3 region: CAAWDKRVPTHKKLF. The CDR3 region has the DNA TGTGCTGCGTGGGATAAAAGGGTCCCAACTCATAAGAAACTCTTT. The chain uses TRGV10 and TRGJ1 or TRGJ2. The J gene, missing from TCRdb, was assigned here through DNA to germline matching. TRGV10 is annotated as an ORF whose role is uncertain. This CDR3 comprises 15 residues. The V gene end was trimmed by 8 bases and the J gene end by 8 bases; junction bases not matched to a gene: 19.

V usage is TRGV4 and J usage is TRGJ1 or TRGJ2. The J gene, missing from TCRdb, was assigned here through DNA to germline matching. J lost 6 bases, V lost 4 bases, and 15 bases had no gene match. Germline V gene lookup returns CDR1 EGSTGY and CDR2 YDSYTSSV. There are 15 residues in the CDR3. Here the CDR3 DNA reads TGTGCCACCTGGGAGAAGGGGAAATTACTTTATAAGAAACTCTTT. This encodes CATWEKGKLLYKKLF.

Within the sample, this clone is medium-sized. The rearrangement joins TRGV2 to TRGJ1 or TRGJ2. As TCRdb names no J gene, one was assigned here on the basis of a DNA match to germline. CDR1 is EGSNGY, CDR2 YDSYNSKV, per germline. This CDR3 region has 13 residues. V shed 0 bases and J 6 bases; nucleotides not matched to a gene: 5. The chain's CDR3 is CATWDGRGYKKLF. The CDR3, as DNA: TGTGCCACCTGGGACGGGCGAGGTTATAAGAAACTCTTT.

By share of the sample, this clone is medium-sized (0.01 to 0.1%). DNA for the CDR3: TGTGCCACCTGGGACAGGCGTAGTGATTGGATCAAGACGTTT. The encoded protein is CATWDRRSDWIKTF. The chain employs TRGV3 and TRGJP2. TCRdb does not report a J gene; here it was assigned by matching the DNA to germline references. The J segment lost 3 bases and the V segment lost 0 bases, leaving 1 base of the junction unmatched. This CDR3 is built from 14 residues. CDR1 is VTNTFY and CDR2 is YDVSTARD in the germline V gene (reference sequence).

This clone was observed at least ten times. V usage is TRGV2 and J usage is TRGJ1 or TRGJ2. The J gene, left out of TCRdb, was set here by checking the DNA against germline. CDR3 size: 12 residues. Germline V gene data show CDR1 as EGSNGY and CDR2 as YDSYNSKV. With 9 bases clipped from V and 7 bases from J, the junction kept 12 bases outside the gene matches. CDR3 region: CATTRGKYKKLF. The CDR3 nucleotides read TGTGCCACCACCCGGGGAAAATATAAGAAACTCTTT.

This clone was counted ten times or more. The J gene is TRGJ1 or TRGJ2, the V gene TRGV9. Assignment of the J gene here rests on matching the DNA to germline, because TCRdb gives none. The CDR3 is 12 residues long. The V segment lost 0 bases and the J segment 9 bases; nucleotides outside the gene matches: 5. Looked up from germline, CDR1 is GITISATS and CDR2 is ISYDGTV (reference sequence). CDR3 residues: CALWEVHVKKLF. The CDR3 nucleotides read TGTGCCTTGTGGGAGGTGCATGTTAAGAAACTCTTT.

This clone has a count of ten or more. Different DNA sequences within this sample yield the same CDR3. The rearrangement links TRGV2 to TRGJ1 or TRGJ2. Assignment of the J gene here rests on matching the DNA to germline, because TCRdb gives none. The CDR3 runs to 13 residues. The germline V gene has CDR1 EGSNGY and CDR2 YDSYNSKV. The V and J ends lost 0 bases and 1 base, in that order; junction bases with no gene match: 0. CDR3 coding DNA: TGTGCCACCTGGGACGGGAATTATTATAAGAAACTCTTT. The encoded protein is CATWDGNYYKKLF.

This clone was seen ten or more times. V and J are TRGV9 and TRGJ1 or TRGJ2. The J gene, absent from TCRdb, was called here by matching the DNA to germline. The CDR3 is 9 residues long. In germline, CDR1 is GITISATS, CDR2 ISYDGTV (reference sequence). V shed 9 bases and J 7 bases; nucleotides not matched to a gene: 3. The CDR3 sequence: CALRYKKLF. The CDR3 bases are TGTGCCTTGAGATATAAGAAACTCTTT.

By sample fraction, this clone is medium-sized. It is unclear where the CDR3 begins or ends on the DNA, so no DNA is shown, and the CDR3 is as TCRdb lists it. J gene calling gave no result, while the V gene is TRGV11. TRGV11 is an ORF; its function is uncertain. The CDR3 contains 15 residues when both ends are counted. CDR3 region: CTTVPAGFRTNKKLF.

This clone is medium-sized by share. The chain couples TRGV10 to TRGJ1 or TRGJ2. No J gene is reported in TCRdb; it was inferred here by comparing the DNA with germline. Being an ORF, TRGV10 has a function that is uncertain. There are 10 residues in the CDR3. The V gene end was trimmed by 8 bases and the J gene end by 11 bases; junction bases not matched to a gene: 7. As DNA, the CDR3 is TGTGCTGCGTGGGATTCGGAGAAACTCTTT. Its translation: CAAWDSEKLF.

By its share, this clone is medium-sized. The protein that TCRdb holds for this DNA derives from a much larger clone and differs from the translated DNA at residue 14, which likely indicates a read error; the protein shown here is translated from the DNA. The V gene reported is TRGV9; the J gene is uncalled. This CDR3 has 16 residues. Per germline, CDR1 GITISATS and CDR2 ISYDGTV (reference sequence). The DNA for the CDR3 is TGTGCCTTGTGGGAGGATCGAGAGTTGGGCAAAAAAATCGAGGTATTT. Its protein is CALWEDRELGKKIEVF.